The 22 T cell receptor beta chains reported below all come from one sample, sequenced in a study of blood T cell repertoires in COVID-19. The table came from immunoSEQ multiplex PCR; TCRdb's copy has only in-frame clones and leaves some out. The data hold roughly 70,000 clones, with about four fifths observed a single time. The sample was peripheral blood. The receptors were sampled from a human donor in a cohort sampled during active COVID-19.

The genes are TRBV5-1 and TRBJ2-5; D is perhaps TRBD2 (6 bases). Germline V CDR1 and CDR2: SGHRS, YFSETQ. V was pared by 1 base and J by 0 bases, with 22 bases between. CDR3 size: 19 residues. This CDR3 is CASSLRPRWTTLYQETQYF. CDR3 sequence (DNA): TGCGCCAGCAGCTTGCGTCCGCGTTGGACTACCTTGTACCAAGAGACCCAGTACTTC.

The chain uses TRBV5-1 and TRBJ2-5, with 8 bases identical to TRBD1. V shed 0 bases and J 2 bases; nucleotides not matched to a gene: 6. CDR1 is SGHRS and CDR2 is YFSETQ in the germline V gene. This CDR3 contains 16 residues. In nucleotides, the CDR3 is TGCGCCAGCAGCTTGGGGGGGACAGGCCAACAAGAGACCCAGTACTTC. Translated: CASSLGGTGQQETQYF.

This clone appeared a single time. Written as DNA, the CDR3 is TGTGCCAGCAGCTTAGTCCAGGCCAACGTCCTGACTTTC. Translated: CASSLVQANVLTF. V is TRBV7-2 and J is TRBJ2-6; D is unclear. There are 13 residues in the CDR3. Trimming stripped 1 base from V and 6 bases from J, with 4 bases between. In germline, CDR1 is SGHTA, CDR2 FQGNSA. The complete variable domain, with remaining parts taken from reference TRBV7-2 and TRBJ2-6, reads GAGVSQSPSNKVTEKGKDVELRCDPISGHTALYWYRQSLGQGLEFLIYFQGNSAPDKSGLPSDRFSAERTGGSVSTLTIQRTQQEDSAVYLCASSLVQANVLTFGAGSRLTVL.

The chain employs TRBV5-4 and TRBJ2-7, with 8 bases aligning to TRBD2. The CDR3 consists of 15 residues. J lost 4 bases, V lost 5 bases, and 11 bases had no gene match. Germline assignment: CDR1 SGHNT and CDR2 YYREEE (reference sequence). CDR3 residues: CASSLSGREAYEQYF. CDR3 bases: TGTGCCAGCAGTCTATCGGGGCGGGAGGCGTACGAGCAGTACTTC.

The rearrangement joins TRBV28 to TRBJ2-4, with 11 bases matching TRBD1. Germline loops: CDR1 MDHEN, CDR2 SYDVKM. CDR3 size: 14 residues. Trimming cost V 10 bases and J 2 bases; bases outside gene matches: 4. In DNA, the CDR3 is TGTGCCACCGGGACAGGGGGTACCAAAAACATTCAGTACTTC. Translated: CATGTGGTKNIQYF.

In this sample, this clone turned up once. The rearrangement uses TRBV6-5 and TRBJ1-6, with D tentatively TRBD1 (5 bases). Germline V gives CDR1 MNHEY, CDR2 SVGAGI. Trimming shortened V by 2 bases and J by 10 bases, and 15 bases separated the two germline ends. This CDR3 is 15 amino acids long. For the CDR3, the DNA is TGTGCCAGCAGTTACGGTTGGCAGGGTTGGTCACCCCTCCACTTT. It is translated as CASSYGWQGWSPLHF.

Of note for this clone: It is unclear where the CDR3 begins or ends on the DNA, so no DNA is shown, and the CDR3 is as TCRdb lists it. V usage is TRBV27 and J usage is TRBJ1-5. Germline V gives CDR1 MNHEY, CDR2 SMNVEV (reference sequence). The CDR3 spans 13 residues, counting both ends. CDR3: CASSSSSNQPQHF.

The V gene is TRBV7-9, the J gene TRBJ1-2; 8 nucleotides agree with TRBD1. Germline CDR1 and CDR2: SEHNR and FQNEAQ (reference sequence). Trimming took 1 base from V and 6 from J; bases not matched to a gene: 1. This CDR3 comprises 13 residues. Written as DNA, the CDR3 is TGTGCCAGCAGCTTAGAACAGGGGGATGGCTACACCTTC. Protein: CASSLEQGDGYTF.

This rearrangement joins TRBV7-9 to TRBJ1-1; D remains ambiguous. V was clipped by 3 bases and J by 0 bases, with 8 bases between them. Germline V gene sequence: CDR1 SEHNR, CDR2 FQNEAQ (reference sequence). There are 14 residues in the CDR3. The CDR3 region has the DNA TGTGCCAGCAGCTTGTCCGGGTTGAACACTGAAGCTTTCTTT. This codes for CASSLSGLNTEAFF.

This rearrangement joins TRBV9 to TRBJ2-3, with 10 bases identical to TRBD2. J was trimmed by 7 bases and V by 0 bases; bases with no gene match: 5. CDR3 length: 15 amino acids. CDR1 is SGDLS, CDR2 YYNGEE, per germline. The CDR3 loop reads CASSVVAGGGYTQYF. In nucleotides, the CDR3 is TGTGCCAGCAGCGTAGTAGCGGGAGGAGGATATACGCAGTATTTT.

This clone has a handful of counts. The V and J genes are TRBV11-2 and TRBJ2-7, with D hard to call. There are 13 residues in the CDR3. CDR1 and CDR2 (germline): SGHAT, FQNNGV. Trimming shortened V by 2 bases and J by 2 bases, and 7 bases separated the two germline ends. The CDR3 DNA reads as TGTGCCAGCAGCTTATTCCAGGCCTACGAGCAGTACTTC. It specifies CASSLFQAYEQYF.

The chain couples TRBV6-5 to TRBJ2-7; TRBD2 matches at 10 bases. The CDR3 length is 14 residues. Per germline, CDR1 MNHEY and CDR2 SVGAGI. V shed 5 bases and J 1 base; nucleotides not matched to a gene: 2. The CDR3 DNA follows: TGTGCCAGCAGTCCTAGCGGGAGATCCTACGAGCAGTACTTC. Its translation is CASSPSGRSYEQYF.

This clone showed up just once. The chain couples TRBV6-5 to TRBJ2-1; 8 bases are shared with TRBD1. The CDR3 is 13 residues long. Trimming at V came to 6 bases and at J to 5 bases, leaving 3 bases not matched to a gene. CDR1 is MNHEY and CDR2 is SVGAGI in the germline V gene. Here the CDR3 reads CASRQGANNEQFF. In DNA form, the CDR3 reads TGTGCCAGCAGGCAGGGGGCTAACAATGAGCAGTTCTTC.

The rearrangement joins TRBV20-1 to TRBJ2-3; a weak D match, TRBD2 (5 bases). Looked up from germline, CDR1 is DFQATT and CDR2 is SNEGSKA (reference sequence). V dropped 3 bases and J dropped 2 bases, with 12 bases sitting between them. CDR3 length equals 14 residues. CDR3 residues: CSASIRGNTDTQYF. Written as DNA, the CDR3 is TGCAGTGCTAGTATACGGGGTAACACAGATACGCAGTATTTT.

This chain links TRBV18 with TRBJ1-3, with 8 bases fitting TRBD1. This CDR3 is built from 16 residues. V shed 6 bases and J 0 bases; nucleotides not matched to a gene: 7. The germline gives CDR1 KGHSH, CDR2 LQKENI. Here the CDR3 reads CASSRQGANSGNTIYF. DNA for the CDR3: TGTGCCAGCTCCCGTCAGGGGGCCAACTCTGGAAACACCATATATTTT. The full variable domain, rest sourced from reference TRBV18 and TRBJ1-3, is NAGVMQNPRHLVRRRGQEARLRCSPMKGHSHVYWYRQLPEEGLKFMVYLQKENIIDESGMPKERFSAEFPKEGPSILRIQQVVRGDSAAYFCASSRQGANSGNTIYFGEGSWLTVV.

This clone has ten or more counts. This chain uses TRBV28 with TRBJ2-3; 14 bases match TRBD2. Germline lookup yields CDR1 MDHEN and CDR2 SYDVKM. The V and J ends lost 3 bases and 5 bases, in that order; junction bases with no gene match: 10. The CDR3 runs to 18 residues. DNA for the CDR3: TGTGCCAGCAGTTTTCTTTTAGGGACTAGCGGGAGTATAGATACGCAGTATTTT. Translating gives CASSFLLGTSGSIDTQYF.

The chain joins TRBV5-1 to TRBJ2-1, with D perhaps matching TRBD1 (6 bases). In germline, CDR1 is SGHRS, CDR2 YFSETQ. V was clipped by 4 bases and J by 0 bases, with 14 bases between them. The CDR3 contains 16 residues. This CDR3 is CASSLQGDLSYNEQFF. In nucleotides, the CDR3 is TGCGCCAGCAGCCTACAGGGAGACCTCTCCTACAATGAGCAGTTCTTC.

This clone was detected once. The J gene is TRBJ1-2, the V gene TRBV5-1; 10 bases agree with TRBD1. This CDR3 is built from 15 residues. Germline CDR1 reads SGHRS; CDR2 reads YFSETQ. J lost 2 bases, V lost 3 bases, and 4 bases had no gene match. CDR3 protein: CASSSGQGVNYGYTF. For the CDR3, the DNA is TGCGCCAGCAGCTCCGGACAGGGGGTGAACTATGGCTACACCTTC.

The rearrangement links TRBV7-8 to TRBJ2-5; 7 bases align to TRBD2. Germline V gene sequence: CDR1 SGHVS, CDR2 FQNEAQ. The junction had 9 bases not matched to a gene; V was cut back by 1 base and J by 7 bases. The length of the CDR3 is 15 residues. CDR3 residues: CASSLGSQRDATQYF. The CDR3 nucleotides are TGTGCCAGCAGCTTAGGCTCCCAGCGGGATGCGACCCAGTACTTC.

V is TRBV3-1 (or the pseudogene TRBV3-2) and J is TRBJ1-3; 7 bases agree with TRBD1. Germline V gene data show CDR1 as LGHDT and CDR2 as YNNKEL (reference sequence). The CDR3 is 17 residues long. After removal of 0 bases from V and 0 bases from J, the junction contained 5 bases not matched to a gene. The CDR3 loop is CASSQERGLLSGNTIYF. In DNA, the CDR3 is TGTGCCAGCAGCCAAGAAAGGGGGCTACTCTCTGGAAACACCATATATTTT.

The V call is TRBV30, the J call TRBJ1-1; 7 bases agree with TRBD1. Germline V CDR1 and CDR2: GTSNPN, SVGIG (reference sequence). This CDR3 is 13 amino acids long. The V and J ends lost 3 bases and 10 bases, in that order; junction bases with no gene match: 11. The CDR3 sequence: CAWRDRVVLRAFF. CDR3 sequence (DNA): TGTGCCTGGAGAGACAGGGTAGTACTTCGAGCTTTCTTT. The entire variable domain, with the rest obtained from reference TRBV30 and TRBJ1-1, is as follows: SQTIHQWPATLVQPVGSPLSLECTVEGTSNPNLYWYRQAAGRGLQLLFYSVGIGQISSEVPQNLSASRPQDRQFILSSKKLLLSDSGFYLCAWRDRVVLRAFFGQGTRLTVV.

The rearrangement links TRBV28 to TRBJ1-2, with 7 nucleotides matching TRBD1. The CDR3 extends over 15 amino acids. Trimming cost V 4 bases and J 2 bases; bases outside gene matches: 7. CDR1 and CDR2 (germline): MDHEN, SYDVKM. The CDR3 nucleotides are TGTGCCAGCAGTTCTCCCGGGGACAGAAACTATGGCTACACCTTC. Protein: CASSSPGDRNYGYTF.